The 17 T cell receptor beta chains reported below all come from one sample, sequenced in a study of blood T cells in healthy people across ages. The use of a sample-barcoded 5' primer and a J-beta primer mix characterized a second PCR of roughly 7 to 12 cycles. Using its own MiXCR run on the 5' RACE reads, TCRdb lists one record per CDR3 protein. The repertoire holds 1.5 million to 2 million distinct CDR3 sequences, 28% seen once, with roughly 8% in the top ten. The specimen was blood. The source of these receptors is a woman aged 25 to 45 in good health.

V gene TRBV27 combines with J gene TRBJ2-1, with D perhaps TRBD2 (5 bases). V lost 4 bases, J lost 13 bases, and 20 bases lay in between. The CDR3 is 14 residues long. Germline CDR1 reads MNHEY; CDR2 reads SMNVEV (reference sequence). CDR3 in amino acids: CASSWTPEAETQFF. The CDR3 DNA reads TGTGCCAGCAGTTGGACTCCCGAGGCGGAGACCCAGTTCTTC.

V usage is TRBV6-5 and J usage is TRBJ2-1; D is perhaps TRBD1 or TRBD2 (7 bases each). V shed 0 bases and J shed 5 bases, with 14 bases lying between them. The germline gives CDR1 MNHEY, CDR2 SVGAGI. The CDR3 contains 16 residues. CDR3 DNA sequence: TGTGCCAGCAGTTACTCGGGGAGGGGGCGGCACAATGAGCAGTTCTTC. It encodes CASSYSGRGRHNEQFF.

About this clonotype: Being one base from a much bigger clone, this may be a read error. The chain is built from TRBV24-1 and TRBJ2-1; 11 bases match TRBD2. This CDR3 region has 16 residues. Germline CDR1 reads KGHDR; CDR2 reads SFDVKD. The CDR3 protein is CATSDHGLAGYNVQFF. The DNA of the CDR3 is TGTGCCACCAGTGATCACGGACTAGCGGGTTACAATGTGCAGTTCTTC.

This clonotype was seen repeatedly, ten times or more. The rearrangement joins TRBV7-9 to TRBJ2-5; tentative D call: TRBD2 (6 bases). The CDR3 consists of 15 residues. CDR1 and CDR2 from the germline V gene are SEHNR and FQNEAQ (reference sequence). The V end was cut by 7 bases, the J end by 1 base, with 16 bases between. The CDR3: CASIPRRGSQETQYF. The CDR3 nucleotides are TGTGCCAGCATCCCACGGCGGGGAAGCCAAGAGACCCAGTACTTC.

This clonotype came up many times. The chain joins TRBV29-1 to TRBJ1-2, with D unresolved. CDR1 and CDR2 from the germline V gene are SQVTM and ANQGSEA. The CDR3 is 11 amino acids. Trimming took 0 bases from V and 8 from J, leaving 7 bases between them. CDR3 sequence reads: CSVEEGNGYTF. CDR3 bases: TGCAGCGTTGAAGAAGGAAACGGCTACACCTTC.

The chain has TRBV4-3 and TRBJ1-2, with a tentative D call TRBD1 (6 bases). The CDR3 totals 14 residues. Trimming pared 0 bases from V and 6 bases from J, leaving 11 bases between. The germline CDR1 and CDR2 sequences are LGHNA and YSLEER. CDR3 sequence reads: CASSQDGGGHGYTF. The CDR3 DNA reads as TGCGCCAGCAGCCAAGATGGGGGGGGCCATGGCTACACCTTC.

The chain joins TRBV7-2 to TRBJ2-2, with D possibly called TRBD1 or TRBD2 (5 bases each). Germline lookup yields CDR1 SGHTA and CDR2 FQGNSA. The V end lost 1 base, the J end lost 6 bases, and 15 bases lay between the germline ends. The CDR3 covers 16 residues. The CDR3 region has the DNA TGTGCCAGCAGCTTAGGCGCTGGGGGAAGTCCCGGGGAGCTGTTTTTT. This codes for CASSLGAGGSPGELFF.

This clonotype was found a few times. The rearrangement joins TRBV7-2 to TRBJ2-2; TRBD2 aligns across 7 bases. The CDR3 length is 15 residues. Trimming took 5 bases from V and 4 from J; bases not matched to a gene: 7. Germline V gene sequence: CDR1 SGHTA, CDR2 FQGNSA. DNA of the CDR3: TGTGCCAGCAGCCTACCGGGACTACCCACCGGGGAGCTGTTTTTT. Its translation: CASSLPGLPTGELFF.

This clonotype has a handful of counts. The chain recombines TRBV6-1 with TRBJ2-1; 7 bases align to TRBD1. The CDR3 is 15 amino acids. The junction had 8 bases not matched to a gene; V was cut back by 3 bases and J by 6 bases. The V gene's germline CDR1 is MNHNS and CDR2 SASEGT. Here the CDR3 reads CASSDPGQLSNEQFF. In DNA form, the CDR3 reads TGTGCCAGCAGTGACCCGGGACAGCTTAGCAATGAGCAGTTCTTC.

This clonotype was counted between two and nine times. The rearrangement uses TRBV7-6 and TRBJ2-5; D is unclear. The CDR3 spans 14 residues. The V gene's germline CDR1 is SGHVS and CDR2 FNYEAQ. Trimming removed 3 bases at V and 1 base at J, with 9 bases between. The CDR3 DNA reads TGTGCCAGCAGCTTTATGGTAGGCCAAGAGACCCAGTACTTC. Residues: CASSFMVGQETQYF.

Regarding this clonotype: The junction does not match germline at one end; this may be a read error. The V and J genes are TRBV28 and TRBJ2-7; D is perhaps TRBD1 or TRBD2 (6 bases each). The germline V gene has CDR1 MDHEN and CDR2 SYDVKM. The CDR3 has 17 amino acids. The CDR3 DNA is TGTGCCAACAGTTTTAGGAAATGGAGGGACACCAACTACGAGCAGTACTTC. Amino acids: CANSFRKWRDTNYEQYF.

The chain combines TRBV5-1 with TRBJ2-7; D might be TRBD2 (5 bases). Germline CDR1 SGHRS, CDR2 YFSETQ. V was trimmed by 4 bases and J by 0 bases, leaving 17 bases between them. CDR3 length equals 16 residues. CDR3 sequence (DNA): TGCGCCAGCAGCCACACTTCGGGGTTCAGCTCCTACGAGCAGTACTTC. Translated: CASSHTSGFSSYEQYF.

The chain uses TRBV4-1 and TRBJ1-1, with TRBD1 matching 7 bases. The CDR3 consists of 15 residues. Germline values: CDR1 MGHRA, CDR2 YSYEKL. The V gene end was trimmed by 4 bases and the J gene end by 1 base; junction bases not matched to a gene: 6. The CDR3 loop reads CASSPTGTANTEAFF. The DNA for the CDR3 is TGCGCCAGCAGCCCAACCGGGACAGCGAACACTGAAGCTTTCTTT.

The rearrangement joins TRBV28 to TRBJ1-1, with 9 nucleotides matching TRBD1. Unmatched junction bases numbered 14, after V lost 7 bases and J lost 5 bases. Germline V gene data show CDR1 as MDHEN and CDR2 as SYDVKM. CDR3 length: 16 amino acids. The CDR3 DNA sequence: TGTGCCAGCACCAAGTTCCGCGGGACAGGGAGAACTGAAGCTTTCTTT. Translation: CASTKFRGTGRTEAFF.

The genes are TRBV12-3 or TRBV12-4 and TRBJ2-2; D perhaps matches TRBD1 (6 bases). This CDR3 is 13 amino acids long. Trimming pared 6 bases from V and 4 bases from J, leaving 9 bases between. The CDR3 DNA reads TGTGCCAGCAGACAGGGTGTCACCGGGGAGCTGTTTTTT. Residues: CASRQGVTGELFF.

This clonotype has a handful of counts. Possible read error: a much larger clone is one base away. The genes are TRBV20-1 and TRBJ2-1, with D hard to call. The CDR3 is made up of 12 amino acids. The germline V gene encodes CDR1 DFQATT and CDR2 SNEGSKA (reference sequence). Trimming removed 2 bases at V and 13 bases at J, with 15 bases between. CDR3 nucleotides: TGCAGTGCTAGATTCTCCGGAGAGACCCAGTTCTTC. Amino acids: CSARFSGETQFF.

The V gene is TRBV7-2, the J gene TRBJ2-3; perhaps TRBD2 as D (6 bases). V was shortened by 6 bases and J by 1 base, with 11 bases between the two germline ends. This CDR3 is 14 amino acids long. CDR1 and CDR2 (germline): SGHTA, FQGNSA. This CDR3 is CASRHGGRTDTQYF. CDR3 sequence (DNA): TGTGCCAGCAGACACGGGGGACGCACAGATACGCAGTATTTT.